Below, 9 T cell receptor beta chains from the same sample are listed, as sequenced in a study of T cells after somatic rescue of genetic block (dated by TCRdb to the early 2020s). The library was generated by the immunoSEQ multiplex PCR assay. In its TCRdb copy, this immuneACCESS table keeps in-frame sequences only and misses some clones. Where compared with another copy, unresolved V genes explain less than half of these, and the others have no known cause. Within this sample are roughly 110,000 clones, with 75% to 95% of them counted one time only. Of the sample, more than 1.4% falls within the top ten clones. Source material: peripheral blood mononuclear cells (PBMCs). The receptors were gathered from a woman younger than 30.

The rearrangement links TRBV7-8 to TRBJ2-7, with 11 bases lining up with TRBD1. Germline lookup yields CDR1 SGHVS and CDR2 FQNEAQ. The V gene end was trimmed by 1 base and the J gene end by 9 bases; junction bases not matched to a gene: 8. This CDR3 contains 15 residues. The CDR3 region is CASSLGTGGPFGQYF. CDR3 in DNA: TGTGCCAGCAGCTTAGGGACAGGGGGCCCATTTGGGCAGTACTTC.

This clone was seen a single time. The J gene is TRBJ1-1, the V gene TRBV30, with D perhaps matching TRBD1 (6 bases). From germline, CDR1 is GTSNPN and CDR2 SVGIG (reference sequence). The V gene lost 3 bases and the J gene lost 3 bases, with 11 bases spanning the gap. The CDR3 has 13 residues. CDR3 region: CAWRGGRHTEAFF. DNA of the CDR3: TGTGCCTGGAGGGGGGGCCGGCACACTGAAGCTTTCTTT.

CDR3 sequence: CASSQEGWDEQYF. CDR3 nucleotide sequence: TGCGCCAGCAGCCAAGAGGGTTGGGACGAGCAGTACTTC. V gene TRBV4-3 combines with J gene TRBJ2-7; no clear D gene. This CDR3 comprises 13 residues. V gave up 0 bases and J gave up 5 bases, with 8 bases separating them. Germline CDR1 is LGHNA and CDR2 is YSLEER.

CDR3 nucleotides: TGCAGCGTTGAATATGGGGGACGGTCCCTGGAAGCTTTCTTT. It yields the protein CSVEYGGRSLEAFF. The chain carries TRBV29-1 and TRBJ1-1; D might be TRBD1 (5 bases). Germline lookup yields CDR1 SQVTM and CDR2 ANQGSEA. This CDR3 spans 14 amino acids. The V end was cut by 2 bases, the J end by 8 bases, with 18 bases between.

The sample holds one count of this clone. The chain carries TRBV27 and TRBJ2-7; TRBD1 agrees at 10 bases. V trimming: 4 bases; J trimming: 6 bases; junction bases outside the gene matches: 9. Germline V CDR1 and CDR2: MNHEY, SMNVEV (reference sequence). This CDR3 comprises 15 residues. As DNA, the CDR3 is TGTGCCAGCAGTTCTCTGGGACAGGGGACTACCGAGCAGTACTTC. Encoded protein: CASSSLGQGTTEQYF.

This clone came up once. V and J are TRBV11-3 and TRBJ2-2; D tentatively fits TRBD1 or TRBD2 (5 bases each). The CDR3 loop spans 17 amino acids. Between the trimmed V and J ends, which lost 4 bases and 4 bases, there was a span of 19 bases. Germline CDR1 SGHNT, CDR2 YENEEA. CDR3 nucleotide sequence: TGTGCCAGCAGCTCTCCCTACAGAGGGGCCGGCACCGGGGAGCTGTTTTTT. It codes for CASSSPYRGAGTGELFF.

This rearrangement joins TRBV12-5 to TRBJ1-3; 8 nucleotides line up with TRBD1. V was clipped by 4 bases and J by 0 bases; unmatched bases: 2. The CDR3 length is 15 residues. Germline-derived CDR1 and CDR2 are LGHNT and FRNRAP. The chain's CDR3 is CASGSQGDSGNTIYF. The CDR3, as DNA: TGTGCTAGTGGTTCACAGGGGGACTCTGGAAACACCATATATTTT. Complete variable domain (other parts from reference TRBV12-5 and TRBJ1-3): DARVTQTPRHKVTEMGQEVTMRCQPILGHNTVFWYRQTMMQGLELLAYFRNRAPLDDSGMPKDRFSAEMPDATLATLKIQPSEPRDSAVYFCASGSQGDSGNTIYFGEGSWLTVV.

The chain joins TRBV7-3 to TRBJ1-2; 9 nucleotides line up with TRBD1. This CDR3 region has 13 residues. The germline V gene has CDR1 SGHTA and CDR2 FQGTGA. V was clipped by 4 bases and J by 4 bases; unmatched bases: 1. The CDR3 loop is CASSSGQGYGYTF. CDR3 sequence (DNA): TGTGCCAGCAGCTCGGGACAGGGCTATGGCTACACCTTC.

The rearrangement links TRBV18 to TRBJ1-1; D not certain. This CDR3 has 14 amino acids. The germline V gene has CDR1 KGHSH and CDR2 LQKENI. V was clipped by 2 bases and J by 3 bases, with 10 bases between them. DNA of the CDR3: TGTGCCAGCTCACCAGCCCCTGGGGACACTGAAGCTTTCTTT. Residues: CASSPAPGDTEAFF.